The 30 T cell receptor beta chains in this list originate from one sample, sequenced in a study of cytomegalovirus exposure and HLA in healthy donors. PCR employed 60 Vbeta and 13 Jbeta primers. Some clones are missing from TCRdb's copy, which holds only in-frame ones; the method was immunoSEQ multiplex PCR. Altogether approximately 280,000 clones are present, roughly 89% being singletons, with the ten largest covering roughly 4%. Sample: PBMCs. These receptor sequences come from a man aged 40-50 years in good health and CMV-seropositive.

Concerning this clone: One junction end does not reproduce the germline sequence, and a read error may be involved. The chain couples TRBV7-9 to TRBJ2-7; 7 positions match TRBD2. Germline lookup yields CDR1 SEHNR and CDR2 FQNEAQ (reference sequence). The CDR3 extends over 14 amino acids. The CDR3 DNA reads as TGTTCCAGCAGCAACCGGGACTACTCCTACGAGCAGTACTTC. It codes for CSSSNRDYSYEQYF. The whole variable domain, remainder taken from reference TRBV7-9 and TRBJ2-7, is DTGVSQNPRHKITKRGQNVTFRCDPISEHNRLYWYRQTLGQGPEFLTYFQNEAQLEKSRLLSDRFSAERPKGSFSTLEIQRTEQGDSAMYLCSSSNRDYSYEQYFGPGTRLTVT.

This clone was recorded once. The gene calls are TRBV29-1 and TRBJ2-1; D is perhaps TRBD2 (6 bases). The V and J ends lost 4 bases and 7 bases respectively, with 8 bases between them. This CDR3 spans 11 amino acids. Germline V gene lookup returns CDR1 SQVTM and CDR2 ANQGSEA. CDR3 residues: CSVVGGNEQFF. DNA for the CDR3: TGCAGCGTTGTTGGGGGGAATGAGCAGTTCTTC.

The V gene is TRBV28, the J gene TRBJ2-7; D uncertain. Germline CDR1 and CDR2: MDHEN and SYDVKM. The CDR3 consists of 14 residues. V was clipped by 6 bases and J by 6 bases, with 18 bases between them. Here the CDR3 DNA reads TGTGCCAGCAGCCTCCCCAAGGCGGTCCGCGAGCAGTACTTC. It encodes CASSLPKAVREQYF. The full variable domain, in which reference TRBV28 and TRBJ2-7 provide the parts outside the CDR3, is DVKVTQSSRYLVKRTGEKVFLECVQDMDHENMFWYRQDPGLGLRLIYFSYDVKMKEKGDIPEGYSVSREKKERFSLILESASTNQTSMYLCASSLPKAVREQYFGPGTRLTVT.

The chain combines TRBV19 with TRBJ2-7, with TRBD1 matching over 7 bases. V dropped 3 bases and J dropped 0; count of bases not matched to a gene: 2. CDR1 and CDR2 from the germline V gene are LNHDA and SQIVND (reference sequence). CDR3 length: 14 residues. CDR3 nucleotides: TGTGCCAGTAGTATCCGGGACAGCTCCTACGAGCAGTACTTC. It codes for CASSIRDSSYEQYF.

The chain links TRBV6-6 to TRBJ2-1; D is undetermined. The germline V gene encodes CDR1 MNHNY and CDR2 SVGAGI (reference sequence). Trimming pared 0 bases from V and 8 bases from J, leaving 5 bases between. This CDR3 contains 12 residues. CDR3: CASSYSSDEQFF. The CDR3 bases are TGTGCCAGCAGTTACTCTTCGGATGAGCAGTTCTTC.

The V call is TRBV28, the J call TRBJ1-2, with D uncertain. V lost 3 bases, J lost 8 bases, and 10 bases lay in between. Per germline, CDR1 MDHEN and CDR2 SYDVKM. The CDR3 runs 12 residues. CDR3 region: CASSLEGRGYTF. In DNA, the CDR3 is TGTGCCAGCAGTTTGGAGGGTCGGGGCTACACCTTC.

This clone was observed a single time. V gene TRBV20-1 combines with J gene TRBJ2-3; D might be TRBD1 (6 bases). The CDR3 extends over 11 amino acids. The V gene lost 5 bases and the J gene lost 3 bases, with 6 bases spanning the gap. In germline, CDR1 is DFQATT, CDR2 SNEGSKA (reference sequence). The CDR3 DNA follows: TGCAGTGCTGGGACAACAGATACGCAGTATTTT. Its translation: CSAGTTDTQYF.

The chain is built from TRBV2 and TRBJ1-1; no clear D gene. The CDR3 runs 12 residues. V was pared by 7 bases and J by 6 bases, with 12 bases between. CDR1 is SNHLY, CDR2 FYNNEI, per germline. The CDR3 DNA follows: TGTGCCAGCACCCCGATCCAGGCTGAAGCTTTCTTT. Translated: CASTPIQAEAFF.

The chain uses TRBV5-4 and TRBJ2-7; possible D gene TRBD1, 6 bases. Trimming cost V 1 base and J 6 bases, with 8 bases left between them. Germline V gene sequence: CDR1 SGHNT, CDR2 YYREEE (reference sequence). This CDR3 is built from 12 residues. The CDR3 region is CASSLTGIEQYF. The CDR3 DNA reads TGTGCCAGCAGCTTGACAGGGATCGAGCAGTACTTC.

This chain links TRBV18 with TRBJ1-2; weak D call: TRBD1 (6 bases). Germline V gene lookup returns CDR1 KGHSH and CDR2 LQKENI. Trimming took 3 bases from V and 6 from J, leaving 20 bases between them. The CDR3 extends over 16 amino acids. The CDR3, as DNA: TGTGCCAGCTCACCGCTAGGGGGGGGCAAAAACGATGGCTACACCTTC. Encoded protein: CASSPLGGGKNDGYTF. The full variable domain, with the rest looked up from reference TRBV18 and TRBJ1-2, is NAGVMQNPRHLVRRRGQEARLRCSPMKGHSHVYWYRQLPEEGLKFMVYLQKENIIDESGMPKERFSAEFPKEGPSILRIQQVVRGDSAAYFCASSPLGGGKNDGYTFGSGTRLTVV.

The chain uses TRBV5-6 and TRBJ1-1, with D possibly TRBD1 on 5 matching bases. The V gene lost 4 bases and the J gene lost 3 bases, with 25 bases spanning the gap. Per the germline V gene, CDR1 is SGHDT and CDR2 is YYEEEE. The CDR3 loop spans 18 amino acids. CDR3 sequence reads: CASSPEEAGRRGDTEAFF. Here the CDR3 DNA reads TGTGCCAGCAGCCCGGAGGAGGCGGGGCGAAGAGGGGACACTGAAGCTTTCTTT.

V is TRBV7-3 and J is TRBJ1-1, with unresolved D. The CDR3 loop spans 14 amino acids. CDR1 and CDR2 (germline): SGHTA, FQGTGA. The ends were cut back, 5 bases at V and 2 bases at J, with 12 bases in the middle. DNA of the CDR3: TGTGCCAGCAGCGTTACCACAGCAAACACTGAAGCTTTCTTT. Translation: CASSVTTANTEAFF.

The chain recombines TRBV6-1 with TRBJ1-1; 9 bases line up with TRBD1. V shed 7 bases and J 4 bases; nucleotides not matched to a gene: 4. Per the germline V gene, CDR1 is MNHNS and CDR2 is SASEGT. CDR3 size: 13 residues. The CDR3 spells CASKGQGSTEAFF. Written as DNA, the CDR3 is TGTGCCAGCAAGGGACAGGGATCCACTGAAGCTTTCTTT.

The rearrangement uses TRBV27 and TRBJ2-7, with 9 positions matching TRBD2. V lost 0 bases to trimming and J lost 1 base; unmatched junction nucleotides: 4. There are 16 residues in the CDR3. Germline values: CDR1 MNHEY, CDR2 SMNVEV (reference sequence). As DNA, the CDR3 is TGTGCCAGCAGTTTATCGGCGGGGGGGACATCCTACGAGCAGTACTTC. Translation: CASSLSAGGTSYEQYF.

V usage is TRBV11-2 and J usage is TRBJ2-3, with TRBD2 identical over 9 bases. Trimming removed 6 bases from V and 4 bases from J; junction bases left unmatched: 14. This CDR3 has 17 amino acids. Germline CDR1 reads SGHAT; CDR2 reads FQNNGV. CDR3 DNA: TGTGCCAGCAGTCGCATGGGGTCTAGCGGGAAGGCAGATACGCAGTATTTT. Its translation: CASSRMGSSGKADTQYF.

Here the CDR3 reads CASSDSKQGAVRCFGYTF. The DNA for the CDR3 is TGTGCCAGCAGTGACTCGAAGCAGGGGGCGGTCAGATGCTTCGGCTACACCTTC. The genes are TRBV6-4 and TRBJ1-2, with 8 bases lining up with TRBD1. Per germline, CDR1 MRHNA and CDR2 SNTAGT. V lost 0 bases, J lost 8 bases, and 17 bases stayed unmatched. This CDR3 has 18 amino acids.

V gene TRBV28 combines with J gene TRBJ2-7, with 8 bases matching TRBD1. The CDR3 contains 13 residues. Germline CDR1 is MDHEN and CDR2 is SYDVKM. V lost 6 bases and J lost 7; bases outside the gene matches: 8. The CDR3 DNA is TGTGCCAGCAGACCGGACAGGGTGAGGGAGCAGTACTTC. Its translation is CASRPDRVREQYF.

The chain combines TRBV10-1 with TRBJ2-5, with 7 bases aligning to TRBD1. This CDR3 has 13 residues. Germline V CDR1 and CDR2: WNHNN, SYGVQD (reference sequence). V trimming: 7 bases; J trimming: 1 base; junction bases outside the gene matches: 3. The CDR3 DNA reads TGCGCCAGCACCAGGACAGGCCAAGAGACCCAGTACTTC. Translation gives CASTRTGQETQYF.

This clone was seen once. The J gene is TRBJ2-3, the V gene TRBV6-1; 9 bases align to TRBD2. J was trimmed by 6 bases and V by 2 bases; bases with no gene match: 9. CDR1 is MNHNS and CDR2 is SASEGT in the germline V gene. The CDR3 is 16 amino acids. Here the CDR3 reads CASSERSGRLWDTQYF. CDR3 DNA: TGTGCCAGCAGTGAAAGGAGCGGGAGGTTATGGGATACGCAGTATTTT.

V and J are TRBV18 and TRBJ2-1; 15 nucleotides align to TRBD2. V lost 5 bases and J lost 6; bases outside the gene matches: 5. The CDR3 loop spans 16 amino acids. CDR1 KGHSH and CDR2 LQKENI come from the germline V gene. The CDR3 bases are TGTGCCAGCTCAACGGGACTAGCGGGAGGTCTCAATGAGCAGTTCTTC. It specifies CASSTGLAGGLNEQFF. Full variable domain (missing parts from reference TRBV18 and TRBJ2-1): NAGVMQNPRHLVRRRGQEARLRCSPMKGHSHVYWYRQLPEEGLKFMVYLQKENIIDESGMPKERFSAEFPKEGPSILRIQQVVRGDSAAYFCASSTGLAGGLNEQFFGPGTRLTVL.

This clone occurred once. CDR3 in DNA: TGTGCCTGGGGGACAGGAGGACCTAATGAAAAACTGTTTTTT. Protein sequence: CAWGTGGPNEKLFF. This chain links TRBV30 with TRBJ1-4; 8 nucleotides agree with TRBD1. V gave up 5 bases and J gave up 3 bases; unmatched junction bases: 5. Germline V gene lookup returns CDR1 GTSNPN and CDR2 SVGIG (reference sequence). This CDR3 spans 14 amino acids.

This sequence joins TRBV10-1 and TRBJ2-1; D is undetermined. The germline gives CDR1 WNHNN, CDR2 SYGVQD (reference sequence). CDR3 length: 13 residues. Deletions cut 3 bases from V and 7 bases from J, with 10 bases between. The CDR3 DNA reads TGCGCCAGCAGTGACCCGCCGGGTAATGAGCAGTTCTTC. It translates to CASSDPPGNEQFF.

The CDR3 region is CASSEAPRVANQPQHF. CDR3 bases: TGTGCCAGCAGTGAAGCGCCGCGGGTGGCCAATCAGCCCCAGCATTTT. The chain recombines TRBV2 with TRBJ1-5; no definite D call. CDR3 length equals 16 residues. Deletions cut 0 bases from V and 3 bases from J, with 12 bases between. Looked up from germline, CDR1 is SNHLY and CDR2 is FYNNEI.

The chain combines TRBV6-5 with TRBJ2-1; perhaps TRBD1 as D (6 bases). CDR1 and CDR2 (germline): MNHEY, SVGAGI. V lost 6 bases, J lost 7 bases, and 13 bases lay in between. CDR3 size: 13 residues. In nucleotides, the CDR3 is TGTGCCAGCAGCCAACAAGGGGGAAATGAGCAGTTCTTC. Translation gives CASSQQGGNEQFF.

The chain couples TRBV14 to TRBJ1-1; possibly TRBD1 for D (5 bases). Per the germline V gene, CDR1 is SGHDN and CDR2 is FVKESK. The CDR3 totals 11 residues. V lost 3 bases to trimming and J lost 10 bases, with 9 bases between them. The CDR3 DNA reads as TGTGCCAGCAGCCAGGGGGGTCCAGCTTTCTTT. This translates into CASSQGGPAFF.

V usage is TRBV7-3 and J usage is TRBJ2-2; possible D gene TRBD2, 5 bases. The CDR3 loop spans 14 amino acids. The V end was cut by 1 base, the J end by 7 bases, with 10 bases between. Germline CDR1 SGHTA, CDR2 FQGTGA. Written as DNA, the CDR3 is TGTGCCAGCAGCTTAAGAGGGTGGTACGGGGAGCTGTTTTTT. It specifies CASSLRGWYGELFF. Full variable domain (outside the CDR3, taken from reference TRBV7-3 and TRBJ2-2): GAGVSQTPSNKVTEKGKYVELRCDPISGHTALYWYRQSLGQGPEFLIYFQGTGAADDSGLPNDRFFAVRPEGSVSTLKIQRTERGDSAVYLCASSLRGWYGELFFGEGSRLTVL.

J is TRBJ2-1 and V is TRBV7-9; weak D call: TRBD1 (5 bases). V lost 0 bases and J 1 base, leaving 10 bases between the germline ends. CDR3 length: 16 residues. The germline V gene has CDR1 SEHNR and CDR2 FQNEAQ (reference sequence). The CDR3 protein is CASSLAPGWSYNEQFF. The CDR3 DNA is TGTGCCAGCAGCTTAGCGCCAGGGTGGTCCTACAATGAGCAGTTCTTC.

The chain recombines TRBV19 with TRBJ2-7; 10 positions match TRBD2. J was trimmed by 0 bases and V by 3 bases; bases with no gene match: 11. This CDR3 is 18 amino acids long. From germline, CDR1 is LNHDA and CDR2 SQIVND (reference sequence). Here the CDR3 reads CASSIASGRGSLSYEQYF. The CDR3 DNA sequence: TGTGCCAGTAGTATCGCTAGCGGGAGAGGTTCCCTCTCCTACGAGCAGTACTTC.

The chain links TRBV6-5 to TRBJ1-4; tentative D call: TRBD1 (5 bases). This CDR3 comprises 14 residues. Germline loops: CDR1 MNHEY, CDR2 SVGAGI. The V and J ends lost 5 bases and 8 bases respectively, with 15 bases between them. CDR3 nucleotides: TGTGCCAGCAGTACCCAGGGATTGGGGGAAAAACTGTTTTTT. Protein product: CASSTQGLGEKLFF.

This clone was seen a few times. V is TRBV5-4 and J is TRBJ1-1; 11 bases are shared with TRBD1. Germline CDR1 reads SGHNT; CDR2 reads YYREEE (reference sequence). Trimming removed 0 bases from V and 4 bases from J; junction bases left unmatched: 2. This CDR3 has 15 amino acids. As DNA, the CDR3 is TGTGCCAGCAGCTTGGAGGGGACAGGGGGCACTGAAGCTTTCTTT. Translated, it gives CASSLEGTGGTEAFF.